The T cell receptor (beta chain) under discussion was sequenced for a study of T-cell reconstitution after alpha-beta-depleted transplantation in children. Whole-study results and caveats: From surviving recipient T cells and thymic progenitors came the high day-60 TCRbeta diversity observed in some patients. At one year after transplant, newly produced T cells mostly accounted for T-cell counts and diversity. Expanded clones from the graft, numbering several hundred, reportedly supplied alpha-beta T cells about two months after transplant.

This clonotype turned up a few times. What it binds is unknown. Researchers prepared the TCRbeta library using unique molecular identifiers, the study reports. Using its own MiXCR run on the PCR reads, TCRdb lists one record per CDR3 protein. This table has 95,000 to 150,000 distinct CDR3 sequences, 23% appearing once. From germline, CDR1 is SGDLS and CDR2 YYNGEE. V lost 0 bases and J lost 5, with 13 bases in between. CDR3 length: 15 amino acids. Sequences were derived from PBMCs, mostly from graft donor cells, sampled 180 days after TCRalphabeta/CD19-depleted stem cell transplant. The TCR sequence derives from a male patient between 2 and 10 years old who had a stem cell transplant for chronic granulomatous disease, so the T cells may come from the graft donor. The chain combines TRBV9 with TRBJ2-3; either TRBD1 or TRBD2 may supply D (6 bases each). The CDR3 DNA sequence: TGTGCCAGCAGCGTAGCAGGGGACTGGAAAGATACGCAGTATTTT. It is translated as CASSVAGDWKDTQYF.